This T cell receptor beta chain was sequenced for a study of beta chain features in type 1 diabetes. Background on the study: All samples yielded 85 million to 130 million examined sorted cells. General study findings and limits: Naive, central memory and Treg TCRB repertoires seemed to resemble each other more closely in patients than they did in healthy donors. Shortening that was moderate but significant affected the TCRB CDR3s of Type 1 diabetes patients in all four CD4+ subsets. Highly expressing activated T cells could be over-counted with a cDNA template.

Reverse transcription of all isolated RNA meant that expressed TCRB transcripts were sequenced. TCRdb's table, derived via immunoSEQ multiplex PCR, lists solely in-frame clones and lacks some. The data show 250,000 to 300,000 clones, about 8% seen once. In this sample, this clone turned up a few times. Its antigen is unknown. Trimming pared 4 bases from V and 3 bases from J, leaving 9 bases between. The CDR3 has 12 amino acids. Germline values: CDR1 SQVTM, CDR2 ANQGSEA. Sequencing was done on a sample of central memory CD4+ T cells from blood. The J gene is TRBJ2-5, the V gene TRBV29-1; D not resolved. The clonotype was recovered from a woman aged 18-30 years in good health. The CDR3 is CSVVQVEETQYF. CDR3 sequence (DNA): TGCAGCGTTGTACAAGTGGAAGAGACCCAGTACTTC.